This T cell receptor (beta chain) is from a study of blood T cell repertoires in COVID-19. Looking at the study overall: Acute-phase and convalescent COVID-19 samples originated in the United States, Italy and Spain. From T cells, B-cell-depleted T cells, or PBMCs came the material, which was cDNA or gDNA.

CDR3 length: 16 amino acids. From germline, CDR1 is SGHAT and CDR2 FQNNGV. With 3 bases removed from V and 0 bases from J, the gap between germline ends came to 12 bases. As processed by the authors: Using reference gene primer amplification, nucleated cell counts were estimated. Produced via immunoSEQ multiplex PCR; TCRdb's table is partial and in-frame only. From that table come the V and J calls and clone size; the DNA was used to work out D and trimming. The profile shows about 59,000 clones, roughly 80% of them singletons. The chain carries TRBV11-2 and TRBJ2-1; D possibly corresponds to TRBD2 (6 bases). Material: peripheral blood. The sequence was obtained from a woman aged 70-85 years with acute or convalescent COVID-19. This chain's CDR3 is CASSFSRGNSYNEQFF. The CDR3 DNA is TGTGCCAGCAGCTTCTCCCGGGGGAACTCCTACAATGAGCAGTTCTTC.